This T cell receptor beta chain came from a study of cytomegalovirus exposure and HLA in healthy donors. From germline, CDR1 is MDHEN and CDR2 SYDVKM. The CDR3 is made up of 17 amino acids. The ends lost 1 base at V and 2 bases at J; junction bases unmatched: 11. PCR employed 60 Vbeta and 13 Jbeta primers. This table comes from immunoSEQ multiplex PCR, and its TCRdb copy is limited to in-frame clones, with some not included. The repertoire holds around 110,000 clones, with 60% to 70% as singletons. Material for sequencing was PBMCs. The chain is built from TRBV28 and TRBJ2-7, with 7 bases identical to TRBD2. This TCR came from a woman in her 40s in good health and CMV-seropositive. Written as DNA, the CDR3 is TGTGCCAGCAGTTTATCAGGCAAGCTAGCGGCCCCCTACGAGCAGTACTTC. Translating it yields CASSLSGKLAAPYEQYF.